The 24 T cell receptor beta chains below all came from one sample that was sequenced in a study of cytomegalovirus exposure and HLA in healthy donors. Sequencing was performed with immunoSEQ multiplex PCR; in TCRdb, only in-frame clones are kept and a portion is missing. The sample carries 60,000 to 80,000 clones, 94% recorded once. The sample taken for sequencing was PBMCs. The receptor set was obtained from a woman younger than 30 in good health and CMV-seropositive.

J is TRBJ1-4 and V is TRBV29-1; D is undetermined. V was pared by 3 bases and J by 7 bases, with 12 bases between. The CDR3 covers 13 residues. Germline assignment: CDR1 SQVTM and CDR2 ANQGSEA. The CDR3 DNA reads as TGCAGCGTTGAGCGGACCGCGGGTGAAAAACTGTTTTTT. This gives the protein CSVERTAGEKLFF.

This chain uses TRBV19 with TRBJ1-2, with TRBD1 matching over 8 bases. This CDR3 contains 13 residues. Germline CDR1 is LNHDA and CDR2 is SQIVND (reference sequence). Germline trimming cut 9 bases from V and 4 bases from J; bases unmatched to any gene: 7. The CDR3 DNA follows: TGTGCCAGCGACAGGGGCGAAGGCTATGGCTACACCTTC. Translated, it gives CASDRGEGYGYTF.

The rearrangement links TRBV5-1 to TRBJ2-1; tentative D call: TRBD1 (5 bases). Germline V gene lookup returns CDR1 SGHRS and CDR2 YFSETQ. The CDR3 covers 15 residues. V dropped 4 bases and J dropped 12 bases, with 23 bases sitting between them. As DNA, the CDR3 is TGCGCCAGCAGCCTTGGCAATAAAGACAGATCAGGGCAGTTCTTC. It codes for CASSLGNKDRSGQFF.

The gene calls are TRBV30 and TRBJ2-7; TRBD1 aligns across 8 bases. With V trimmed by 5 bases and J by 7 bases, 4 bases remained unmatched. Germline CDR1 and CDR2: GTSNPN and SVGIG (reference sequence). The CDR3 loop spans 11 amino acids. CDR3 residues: CAWAGGSEQYF. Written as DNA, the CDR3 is TGTGCCTGGGCAGGGGGCAGTGAGCAGTACTTC.

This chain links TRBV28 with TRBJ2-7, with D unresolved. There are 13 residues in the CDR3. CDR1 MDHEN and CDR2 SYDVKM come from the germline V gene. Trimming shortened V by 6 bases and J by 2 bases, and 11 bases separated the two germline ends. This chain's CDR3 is CASSYLSAYEQYF. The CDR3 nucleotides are TGTGCCAGCAGCTACCTCTCCGCCTACGAGCAGTACTTC.

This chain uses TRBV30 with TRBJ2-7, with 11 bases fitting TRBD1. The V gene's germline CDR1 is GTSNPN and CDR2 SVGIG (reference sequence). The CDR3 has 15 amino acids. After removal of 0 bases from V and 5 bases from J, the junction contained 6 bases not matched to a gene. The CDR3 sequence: CAWSVPDRGRNEQYF. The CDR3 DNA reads TGTGCCTGGAGTGTACCGGACAGGGGGCGAAACGAGCAGTACTTC.

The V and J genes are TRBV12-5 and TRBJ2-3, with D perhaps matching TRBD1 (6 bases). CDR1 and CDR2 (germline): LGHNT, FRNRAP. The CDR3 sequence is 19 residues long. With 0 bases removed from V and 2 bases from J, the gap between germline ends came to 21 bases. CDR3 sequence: CASGLVLTGEGEHTDTQYF. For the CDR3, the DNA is TGTGCTAGTGGTTTGGTACTCACCGGAGAGGGGGAGCACACAGATACGCAGTATTTT.

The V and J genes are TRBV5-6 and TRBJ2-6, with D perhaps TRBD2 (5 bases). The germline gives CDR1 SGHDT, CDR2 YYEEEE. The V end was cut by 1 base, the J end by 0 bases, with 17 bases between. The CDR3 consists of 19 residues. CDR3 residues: CASSLKEIATFSGANVLTF. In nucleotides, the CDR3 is TGTGCCAGCAGCTTGAAGGAGATAGCGACATTCTCTGGGGCCAACGTCCTGACTTTC.

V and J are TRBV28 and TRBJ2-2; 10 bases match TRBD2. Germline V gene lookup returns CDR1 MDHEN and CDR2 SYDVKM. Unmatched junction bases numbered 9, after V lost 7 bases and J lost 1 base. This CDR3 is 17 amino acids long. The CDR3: CASTFGIAGGNTGELFF. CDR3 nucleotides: TGTGCCAGCACGTTCGGGATAGCGGGAGGGAACACCGGGGAGCTGTTTTTT.

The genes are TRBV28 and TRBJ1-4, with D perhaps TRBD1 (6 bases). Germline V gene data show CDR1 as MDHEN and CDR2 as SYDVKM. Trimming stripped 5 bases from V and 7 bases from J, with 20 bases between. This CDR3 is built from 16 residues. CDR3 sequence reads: CASSPLNRARGEKLFF. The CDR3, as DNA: TGTGCCAGCAGTCCCCTAAACAGGGCCCGGGGTGAAAAACTGTTTTTT. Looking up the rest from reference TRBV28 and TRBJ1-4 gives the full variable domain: DVKVTQSSRYLVKRTGEKVFLECVQDMDHENMFWYRQDPGLGLRLIYFSYDVKMKEKGDIPEGYSVSREKKERFSLILESASTNQTSMYLCASSPLNRARGEKLFFGSGTQLSVL.

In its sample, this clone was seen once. The DNA for the CDR3 is TGTGCTAGTGCCGTGACAGGGGGCCTGAACACTGAAGCTTTCTTT. It is translated as CASAVTGGLNTEAFF. This chain links TRBV12-5 with TRBJ1-1; TRBD1 matches at 10 bases. Germline CDR1 is LGHNT and CDR2 is FRNRAP. The CDR3 spans 15 residues. The trim removed 7 bases at V and 0 bases at J, leaving 5 bases unmatched.

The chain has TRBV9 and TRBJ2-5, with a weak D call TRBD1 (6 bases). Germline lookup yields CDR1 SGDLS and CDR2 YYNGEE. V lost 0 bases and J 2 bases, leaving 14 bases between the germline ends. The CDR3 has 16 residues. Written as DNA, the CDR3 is TGTGCCAGCAGCGTAGGGGTGGTACAGGGACAAGAGACCCAGTACTTC. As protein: CASSVGVVQGQETQYF.

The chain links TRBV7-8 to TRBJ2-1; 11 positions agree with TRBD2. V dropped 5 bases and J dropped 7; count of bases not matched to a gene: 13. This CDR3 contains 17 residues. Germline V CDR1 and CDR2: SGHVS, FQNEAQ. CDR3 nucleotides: TGTGCCAGCAGCCTGACTAGCGGGAAAGGTAGAAGGAATGAGCAGTTCTTC. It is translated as CASSLTSGKGRRNEQFF.

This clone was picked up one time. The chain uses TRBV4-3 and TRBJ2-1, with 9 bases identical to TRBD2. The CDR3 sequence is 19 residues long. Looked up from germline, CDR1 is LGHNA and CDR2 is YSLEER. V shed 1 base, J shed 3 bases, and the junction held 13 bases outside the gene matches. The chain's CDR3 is CASSQGSGSGSGLYNEQFF. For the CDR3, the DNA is TGCGCCAGCAGCCAAGGATCCGGTAGCGGGAGCGGTCTCTACAATGAGCAGTTCTTC.

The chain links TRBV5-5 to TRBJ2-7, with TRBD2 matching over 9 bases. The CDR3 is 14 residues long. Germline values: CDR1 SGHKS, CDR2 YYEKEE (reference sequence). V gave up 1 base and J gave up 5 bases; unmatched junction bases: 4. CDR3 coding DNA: TGTGCCAGCAGCTTGCTAGCGGGACCCGACGAGCAGTACTTC. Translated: CASSLLAGPDEQYF.

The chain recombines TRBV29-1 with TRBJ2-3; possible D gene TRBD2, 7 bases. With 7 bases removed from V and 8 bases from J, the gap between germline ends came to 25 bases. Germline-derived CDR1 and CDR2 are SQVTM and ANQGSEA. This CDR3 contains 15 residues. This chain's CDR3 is CSATPGGLGAGTQYF. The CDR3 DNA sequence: TGCAGCGCTACCCCGGGGGGCCTGGGGGCGGGTACGCAGTATTTT.

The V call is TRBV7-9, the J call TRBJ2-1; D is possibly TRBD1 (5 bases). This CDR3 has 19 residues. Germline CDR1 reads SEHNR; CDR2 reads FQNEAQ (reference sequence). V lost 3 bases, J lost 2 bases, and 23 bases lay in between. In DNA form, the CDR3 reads TGTGCCAGCAGCTTGACTGCAGGGTTGGGCGGAGTGGCCTACAATGAGCAGTTCTTC. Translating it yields CASSLTAGLGGVAYNEQFF.

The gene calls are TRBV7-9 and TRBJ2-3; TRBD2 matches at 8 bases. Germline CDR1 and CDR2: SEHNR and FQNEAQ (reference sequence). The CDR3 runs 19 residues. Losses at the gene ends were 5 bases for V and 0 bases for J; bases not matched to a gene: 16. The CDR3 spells CASSNLTGGAGVSTDTQYF. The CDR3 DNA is TGTGCCAGCAGCAATCTCACTGGGGGAGCGGGGGTTAGCACAGATACGCAGTATTTT.

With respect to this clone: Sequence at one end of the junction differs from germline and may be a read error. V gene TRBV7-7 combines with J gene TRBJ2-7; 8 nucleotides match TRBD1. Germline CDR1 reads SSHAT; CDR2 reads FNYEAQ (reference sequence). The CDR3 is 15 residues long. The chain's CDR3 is CASSRGLGSSYEQYF. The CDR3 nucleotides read TGTGCTAGCAGCAGGGGGCTGGGAAGCTCCTACGAGCAGTACTTC.

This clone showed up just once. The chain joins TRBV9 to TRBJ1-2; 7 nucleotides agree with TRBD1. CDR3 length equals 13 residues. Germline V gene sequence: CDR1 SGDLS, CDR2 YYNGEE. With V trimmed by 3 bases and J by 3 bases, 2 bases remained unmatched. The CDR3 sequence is CASSATGDYGYTF. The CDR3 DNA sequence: TGTGCCAGCAGCGCAACAGGGGACTATGGCTACACCTTC.

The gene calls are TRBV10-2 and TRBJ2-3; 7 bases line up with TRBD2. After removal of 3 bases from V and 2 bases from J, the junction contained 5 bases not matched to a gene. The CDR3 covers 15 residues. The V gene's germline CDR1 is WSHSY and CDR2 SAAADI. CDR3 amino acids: CASSDLAGTTDTQYF. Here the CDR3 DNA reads TGCGCCAGCAGTGATTTAGCGGGCACCACAGATACGCAGTATTTT.

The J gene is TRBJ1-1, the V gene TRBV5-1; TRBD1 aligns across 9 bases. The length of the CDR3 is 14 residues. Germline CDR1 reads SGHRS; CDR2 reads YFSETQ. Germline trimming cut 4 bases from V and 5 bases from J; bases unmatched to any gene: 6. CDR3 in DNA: TGCGCCAGCAGCGTCGGACAGGGGAAAACTGAAGCTTTCTTT. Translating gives CASSVGQGKTEAFF. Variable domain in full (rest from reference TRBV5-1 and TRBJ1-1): KAGVTQTPRYLIKTRGQQVTLSCSPISGHRSVSWYQQTPGQGLQFLFEYFSETQRNKGNFPGRFSGRQFSNSRSEMNVSTLELGDSALYLCASSVGQGKTEAFFGQGTRLTVV.

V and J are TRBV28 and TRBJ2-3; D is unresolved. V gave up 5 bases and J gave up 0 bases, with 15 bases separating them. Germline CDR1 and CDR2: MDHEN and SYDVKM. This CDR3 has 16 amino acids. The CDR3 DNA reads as TGTGCCAGCAGTATGCAATTGAGAATTAGCACAGATACGCAGTATTTT. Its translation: CASSMQLRISTDTQYF.

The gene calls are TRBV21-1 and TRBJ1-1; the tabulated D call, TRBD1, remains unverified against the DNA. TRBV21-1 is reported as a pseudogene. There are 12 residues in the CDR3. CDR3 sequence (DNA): TGTGCCAGCAGCGGACAGGGGGCGGGAGCTTTCTTT. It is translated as CASSGQGAGAFF.